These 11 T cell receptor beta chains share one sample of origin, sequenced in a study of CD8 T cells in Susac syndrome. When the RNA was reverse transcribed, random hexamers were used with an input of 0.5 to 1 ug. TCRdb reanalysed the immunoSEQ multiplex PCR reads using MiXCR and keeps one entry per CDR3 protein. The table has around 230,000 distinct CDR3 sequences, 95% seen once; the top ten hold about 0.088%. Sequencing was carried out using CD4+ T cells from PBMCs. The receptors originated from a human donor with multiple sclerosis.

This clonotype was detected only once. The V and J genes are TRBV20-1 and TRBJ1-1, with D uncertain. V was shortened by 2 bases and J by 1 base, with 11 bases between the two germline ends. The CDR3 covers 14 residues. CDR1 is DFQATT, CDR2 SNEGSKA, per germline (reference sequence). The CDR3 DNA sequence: TGCAGTGCTAGATCCCCGACGGGGAACACTGAAGCTTTCTTT. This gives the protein CSARSPTGNTEAFF.

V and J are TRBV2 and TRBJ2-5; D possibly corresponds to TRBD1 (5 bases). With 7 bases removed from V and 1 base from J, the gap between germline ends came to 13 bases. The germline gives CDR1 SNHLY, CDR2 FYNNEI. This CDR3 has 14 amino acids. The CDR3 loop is CASNMGQFQETQYF. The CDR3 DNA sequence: TGTGCCAGCAATATGGGGCAGTTCCAAGAGACCCAGTACTTC. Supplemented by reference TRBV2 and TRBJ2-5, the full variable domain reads EPEVTQTPSHQVTQMGQEVILRCVPISNHLYFYWYRQILGQKVEFLVSFYNNEISEKSEIFDDQFSVERPDGSNFTLKIRSTKLEDSAMYFCASNMGQFQETQYFGPGTRLLVL.

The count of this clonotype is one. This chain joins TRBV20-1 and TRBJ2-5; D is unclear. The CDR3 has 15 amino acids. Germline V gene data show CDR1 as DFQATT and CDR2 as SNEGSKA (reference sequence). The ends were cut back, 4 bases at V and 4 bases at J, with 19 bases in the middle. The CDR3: CSANPGGKIGETQYF. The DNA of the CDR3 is TGCAGTGCTAACCCCGGTGGGAAGATAGGAGAGACCCAGTACTTC.

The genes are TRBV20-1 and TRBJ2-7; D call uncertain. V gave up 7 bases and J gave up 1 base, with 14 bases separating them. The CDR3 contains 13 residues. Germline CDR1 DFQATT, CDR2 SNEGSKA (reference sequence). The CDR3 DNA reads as TGCAGTGTTGGTGACCGAGTATCCTACGAGCAGTACTTC. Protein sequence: CSVGDRVSYEQYF.

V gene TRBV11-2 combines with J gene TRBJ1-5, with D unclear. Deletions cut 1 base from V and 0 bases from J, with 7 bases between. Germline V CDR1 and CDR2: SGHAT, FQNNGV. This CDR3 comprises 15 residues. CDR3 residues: CASSLGRTSNQPQHF. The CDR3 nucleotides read TGTGCCAGCAGCTTAGGCCGGACTAGCAATCAGCCCCAGCATTTT.

The CDR3 region has the DNA TGTGCCAGCAGCGTAGAGCTGGGCTGGGGTGAAGCTTTCTTT. As protein: CASSVELGWGEAFF. V is TRBV9 and J is TRBJ1-1; unclear D gene. This CDR3 has 14 amino acids. In germline, CDR1 is SGDLS, CDR2 YYNGEE. V lost 0 bases and J lost 7, with 13 bases in between.

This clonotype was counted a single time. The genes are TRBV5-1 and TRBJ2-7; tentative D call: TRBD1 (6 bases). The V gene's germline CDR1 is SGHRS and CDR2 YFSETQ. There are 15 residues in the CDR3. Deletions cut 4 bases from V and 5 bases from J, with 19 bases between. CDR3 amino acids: CASSPDGGFGNEQYF. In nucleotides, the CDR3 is TGCGCCAGCAGCCCCGATGGGGGCTTCGGTAACGAGCAGTACTTC.

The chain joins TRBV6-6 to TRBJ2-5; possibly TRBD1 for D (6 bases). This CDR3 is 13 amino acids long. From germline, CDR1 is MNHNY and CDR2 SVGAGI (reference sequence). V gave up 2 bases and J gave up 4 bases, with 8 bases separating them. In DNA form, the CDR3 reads TGTGCCAGCAGTTACGCAGGGGTAGAGACCCAGTACTTC. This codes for CASSYAGVETQYF.

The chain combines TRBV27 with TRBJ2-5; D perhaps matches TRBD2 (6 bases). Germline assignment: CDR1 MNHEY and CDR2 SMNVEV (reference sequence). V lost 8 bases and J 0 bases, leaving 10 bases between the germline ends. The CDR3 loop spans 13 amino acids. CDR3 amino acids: CASRDLNQETQYF. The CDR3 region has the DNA TGTGCCAGCCGGGACTTGAACCAAGAGACCCAGTACTTC.

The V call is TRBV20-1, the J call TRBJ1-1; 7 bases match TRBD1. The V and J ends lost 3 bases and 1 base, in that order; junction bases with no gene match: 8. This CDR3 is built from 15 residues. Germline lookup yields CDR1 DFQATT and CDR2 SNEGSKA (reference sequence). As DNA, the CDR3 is TGCAGTGCTAGTCGGTGGACAGGCGAGAACACTGAAGCTTTCTTT. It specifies CSASRWTGENTEAFF.

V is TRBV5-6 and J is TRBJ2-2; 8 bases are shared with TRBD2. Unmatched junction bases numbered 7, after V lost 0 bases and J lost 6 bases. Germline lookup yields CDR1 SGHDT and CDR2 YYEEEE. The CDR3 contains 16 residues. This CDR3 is CASSLEGTRGPGELFF. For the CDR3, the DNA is TGTGCCAGCAGCTTGGAGGGGACTAGGGGTCCCGGGGAGCTGTTTTTT.